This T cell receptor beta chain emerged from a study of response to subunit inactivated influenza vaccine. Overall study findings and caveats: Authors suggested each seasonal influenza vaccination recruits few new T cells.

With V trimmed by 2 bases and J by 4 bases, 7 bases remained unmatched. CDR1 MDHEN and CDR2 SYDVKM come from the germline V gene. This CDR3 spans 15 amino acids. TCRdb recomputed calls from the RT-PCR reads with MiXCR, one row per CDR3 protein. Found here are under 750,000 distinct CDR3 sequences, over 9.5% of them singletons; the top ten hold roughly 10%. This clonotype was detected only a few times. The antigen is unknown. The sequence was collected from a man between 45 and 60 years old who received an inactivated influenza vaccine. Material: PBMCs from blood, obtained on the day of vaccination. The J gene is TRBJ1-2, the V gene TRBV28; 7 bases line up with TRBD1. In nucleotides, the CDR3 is TGTGCCAGCAGTTTAGGAGGGGGCAGTGGCTATGGCTACACCTTC. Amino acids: CASSLGGGSGYGYTF.